The T cell receptor beta chain described here comes from a study of CD8 T cells in Susac syndrome. Comment on this clonotype: Its antigen is as yet unknown.

In contrast to the negatively isolated CD8+ and CD4+ T cells, TEMRA cells were FACS-enriched. An input of roughly 0.5 to 1 ug of RNA was subjected to reverse transcription using random hexamers. MiXCR, run by TCRdb on the immunoSEQ multiplex PCR reads, gives a single entry per CDR3 protein. The table lists 92,000 or so distinct CDR3 sequences, approximately 96% of them singletons, with approximately 0.62% in the top ten. This CDR3 is built from 14 residues. The germline CDR1 and CDR2 sequences are SGDLS and YYNGEE. V was cut by 0 bases and J by 0 bases, with 7 bases left in between. Regarding the study as a whole: In total CD8+ repertoires, sixteen Susac-specific public clones were detected, and CD8+ TEMRA repertoires contained several.

V usage is TRBV9 and J usage is TRBJ2-7; D uncertain. This TCR was recovered from a human donor with Susac syndrome. Sequences were obtained from CD8+ T cells from PBMCs. The CDR3 DNA reads TGTGCCAGCAGCGTAGTTCCTAGCTCCTACGAGCAGTACTTC. Encoded protein: CASSVVPSSYEQYF.